This T cell receptor (beta chain) stems from a study of blood T cell repertoires in COVID-19. Turning to the study itself: PBMCs, B-cell-depleted T cells, or T cells provided the cDNA or gDNA that made up the material.

Only one count was recorded for this clone. The CDR3 is made up of 17 amino acids. With 5 bases clipped from V and 5 bases from J, the junction kept 8 bases outside the gene matches. The germline V gene has CDR1 MGHRA and CDR2 YSYEKL. Original data processing: Using reference gene primer amplification, nucleated cell counts were estimated. Assay used: immunoSEQ multiplex PCR; TCRdb lists only in-frame clones, some missing. V, J and clone size reflect that table, while D and trimming were determined from the DNA. The table has roughly 100,000 clones, 85% to 90% seen once; the top ten hold 4.5% to 6%. Sequencing was performed on peripheral blood. The sequence derives from a human donor in a cohort sampled during active COVID-19. The chain carries TRBV4-1 and TRBJ2-5; 16 bases align to TRBD2. The CDR3 region has the DNA TGCGCCAGCAGCTTGGGACTAGCGGGGGGGGCCGGGGAGACCCAGTACTTC. It specifies CASSLGLAGGAGETQYF.